The source of this TCR beta chain is a study of cytomegalovirus exposure and HLA in healthy donors. Both 60 Vbeta primers and 13 Jbeta primers went into the PCR. Some clones are missing from TCRdb's copy, which holds only in-frame ones; the method was immunoSEQ multiplex PCR. This table has 120,000 to 150,000 clones, about 80% appearing once. V dropped 8 bases and J dropped 2; count of bases not matched to a gene: 5. This CDR3 has 13 residues. CDR1 SNHLY and CDR2 FYNNEI come from the germline V gene. The sequencing sample was made of PBMCs. The gene calls are TRBV2 and TRBJ1-2; TRBD1 matches at 7 bases. The receptor's source is a man aged 18 to 29 in good health and CMV-seronegative. The CDR3 DNA is TGTGCCAGCCCGGGACAGATGAACTATGGCTACACCTTC. Its protein is CASPGQMNYGYTF.